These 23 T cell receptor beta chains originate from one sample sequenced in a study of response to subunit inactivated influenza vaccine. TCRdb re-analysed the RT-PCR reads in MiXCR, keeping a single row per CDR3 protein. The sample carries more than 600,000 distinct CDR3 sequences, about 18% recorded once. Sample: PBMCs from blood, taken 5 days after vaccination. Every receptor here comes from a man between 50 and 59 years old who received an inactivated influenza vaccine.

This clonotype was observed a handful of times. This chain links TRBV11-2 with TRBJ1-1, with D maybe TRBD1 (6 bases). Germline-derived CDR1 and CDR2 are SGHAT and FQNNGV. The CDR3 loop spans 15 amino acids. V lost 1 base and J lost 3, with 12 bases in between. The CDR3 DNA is TGTGCCAGCAGCTTAGTTGGGGGGGCGGACACTGAAGCTTTCTTT. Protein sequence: CASSLVGGADTEAFF. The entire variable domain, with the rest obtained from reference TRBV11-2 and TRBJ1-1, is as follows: EAGVAQSPRYKIIEKRQSVAFWCNPISGHATLYWYQQILGQGPKLLIQFQNNGVVDDSQLPKDRFSAERLKGVDSTLKIQPAKLEDSAVYLCASSLVGGADTEAFFGQGTRLTVV.

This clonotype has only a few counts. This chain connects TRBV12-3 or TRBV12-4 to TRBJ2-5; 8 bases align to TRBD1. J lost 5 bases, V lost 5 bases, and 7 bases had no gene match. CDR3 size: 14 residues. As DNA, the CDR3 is TGTGCCAGCAGTCGGACAGGGTACGGCGAGACCCAGTACTTC. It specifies CASSRTGYGETQYF.

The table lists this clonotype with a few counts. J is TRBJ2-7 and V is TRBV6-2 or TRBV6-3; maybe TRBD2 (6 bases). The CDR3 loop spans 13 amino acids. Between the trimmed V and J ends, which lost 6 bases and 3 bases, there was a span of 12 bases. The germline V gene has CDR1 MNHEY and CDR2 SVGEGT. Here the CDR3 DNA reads TGTGCCAGCAGACAAATCGGGGGCTACGAGCAGTACTTC. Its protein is CASRQIGGYEQYF.

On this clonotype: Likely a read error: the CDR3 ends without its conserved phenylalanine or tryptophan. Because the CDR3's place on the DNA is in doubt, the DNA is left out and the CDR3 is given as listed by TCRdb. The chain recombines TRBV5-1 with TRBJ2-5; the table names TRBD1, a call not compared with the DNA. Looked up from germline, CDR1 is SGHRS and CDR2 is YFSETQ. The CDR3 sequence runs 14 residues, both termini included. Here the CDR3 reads CASSSGQGKETQYL.

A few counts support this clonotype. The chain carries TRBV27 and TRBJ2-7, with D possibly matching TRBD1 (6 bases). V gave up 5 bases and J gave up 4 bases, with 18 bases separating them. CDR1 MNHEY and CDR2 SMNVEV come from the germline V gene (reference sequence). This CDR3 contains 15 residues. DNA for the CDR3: TGTGCCAGCAGTCCCCTCAGGGGTCGCCCGTACGAGCAGTACTTC. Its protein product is CASSPLRGRPYEQYF.

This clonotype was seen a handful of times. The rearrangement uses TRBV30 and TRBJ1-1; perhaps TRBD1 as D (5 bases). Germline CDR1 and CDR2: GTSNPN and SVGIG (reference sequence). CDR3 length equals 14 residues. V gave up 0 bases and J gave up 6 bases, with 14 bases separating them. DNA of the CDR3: TGTGCCTGGAGTGTACCGGGGGGGAAGGCTGAAGCTTTCTTT. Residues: CAWSVPGGKAEAFF.

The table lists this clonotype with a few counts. CDR3 sequence (DNA): TGTGCCATCAGTGAGAGGGTAGGGAACACTGAAGCTTTCTTT. This codes for CAISERVGNTEAFF. The rearrangement uses TRBV10-3 and TRBJ1-1; D remains ambiguous. V was cut by 2 bases and J by 1 base, with 8 bases left in between. The CDR3 has 14 residues. The germline V gene encodes CDR1 ENHRY and CDR2 SYGVKD.

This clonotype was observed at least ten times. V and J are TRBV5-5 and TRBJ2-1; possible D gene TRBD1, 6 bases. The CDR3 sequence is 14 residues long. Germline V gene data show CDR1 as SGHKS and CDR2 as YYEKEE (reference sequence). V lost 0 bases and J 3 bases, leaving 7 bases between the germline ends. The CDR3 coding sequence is TGTGCCAGCAGCTTGGAGGACAGCTACAATGAGCAGTTCTTC. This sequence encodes CASSLEDSYNEQFF.

CDR3 in DNA: TGTGCCAGCAGTTTCGTCTCCTATAATTCACCCCTCCACTTT. Protein sequence: CASSFVSYNSPLHF. The chain joins TRBV6-2 or TRBV6-3 to TRBJ1-6; D call uncertain. The CDR3 covers 14 residues. V shed 4 bases and J shed 0 bases, with 4 bases lying between them. Germline values: CDR1 MNHEY, CDR2 SVGEGT.

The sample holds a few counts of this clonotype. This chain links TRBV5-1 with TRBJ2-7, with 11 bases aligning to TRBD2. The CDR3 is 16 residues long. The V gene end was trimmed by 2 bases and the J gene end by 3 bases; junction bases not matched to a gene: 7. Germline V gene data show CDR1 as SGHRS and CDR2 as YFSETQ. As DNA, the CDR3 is TGCGCCAGCAGCTTATCACTAGCGGGAGAAGTCTACGAGCAGTACTTC. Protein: CASSLSLAGEVYEQYF.

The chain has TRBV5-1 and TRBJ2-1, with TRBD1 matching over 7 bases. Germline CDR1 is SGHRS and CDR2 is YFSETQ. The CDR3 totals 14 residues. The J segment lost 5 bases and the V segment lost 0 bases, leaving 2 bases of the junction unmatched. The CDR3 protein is CASSLAGQDNEQFF. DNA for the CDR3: TGCGCCAGCAGCTTGGCCGGACAGGACAATGAGCAGTTCTTC.

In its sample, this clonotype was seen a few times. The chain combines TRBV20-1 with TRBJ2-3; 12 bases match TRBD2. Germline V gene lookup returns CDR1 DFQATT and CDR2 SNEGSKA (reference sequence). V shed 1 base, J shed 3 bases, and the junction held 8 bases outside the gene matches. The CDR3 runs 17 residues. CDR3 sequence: CSARGWTSGAATDTQYF. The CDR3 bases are TGCAGTGCTAGAGGTTGGACTAGCGGGGCGGCAACAGATACGCAGTATTTT.

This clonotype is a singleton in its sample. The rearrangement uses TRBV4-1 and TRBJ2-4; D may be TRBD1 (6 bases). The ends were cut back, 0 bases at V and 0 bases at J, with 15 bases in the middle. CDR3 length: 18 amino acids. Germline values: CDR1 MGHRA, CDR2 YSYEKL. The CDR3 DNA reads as TGCGCCAGCAGCCAAGAGGGTATCAGGGGAGTAGCCAAAAACATTCAGTACTTC. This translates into CASSQEGIRGVAKNIQYF.

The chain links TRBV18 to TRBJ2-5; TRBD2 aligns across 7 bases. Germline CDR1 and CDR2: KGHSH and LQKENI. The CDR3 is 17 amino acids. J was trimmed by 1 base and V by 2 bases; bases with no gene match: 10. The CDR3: CASSPTAPGGGQETQYF. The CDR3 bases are TGTGCCAGCTCACCAACAGCTCCGGGGGGAGGCCAAGAGACCCAGTACTTC.

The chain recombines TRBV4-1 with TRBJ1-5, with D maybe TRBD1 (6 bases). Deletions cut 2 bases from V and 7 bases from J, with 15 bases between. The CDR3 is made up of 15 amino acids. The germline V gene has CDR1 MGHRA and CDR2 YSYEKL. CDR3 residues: CASSQKEGGVQPQHF. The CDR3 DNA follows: TGCGCCAGCAGCCAAAAGGAAGGGGGAGTCCAGCCCCAGCATTTT.

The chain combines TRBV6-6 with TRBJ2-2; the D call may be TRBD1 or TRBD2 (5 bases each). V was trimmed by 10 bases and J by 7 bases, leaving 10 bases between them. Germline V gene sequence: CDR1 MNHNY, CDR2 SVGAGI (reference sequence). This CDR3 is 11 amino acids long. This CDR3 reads CATGGGGELFF. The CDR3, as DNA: TGTGCCACGGGTGGGGGCGGGGAGCTGTTTTTT.

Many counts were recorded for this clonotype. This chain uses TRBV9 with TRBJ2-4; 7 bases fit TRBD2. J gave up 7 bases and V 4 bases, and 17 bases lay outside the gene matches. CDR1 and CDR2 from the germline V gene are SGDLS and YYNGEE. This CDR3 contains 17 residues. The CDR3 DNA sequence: TGTGCCAGCAGCCCAGAGCCAGTAGCGGGTCTGAGGAACATTCAGTACTTC. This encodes CASSPEPVAGLRNIQYF.

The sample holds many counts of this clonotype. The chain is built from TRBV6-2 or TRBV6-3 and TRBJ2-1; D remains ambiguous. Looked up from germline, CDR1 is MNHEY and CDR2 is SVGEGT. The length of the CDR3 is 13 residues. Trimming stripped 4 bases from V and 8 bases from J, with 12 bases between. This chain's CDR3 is CASSFGPLHEQFF. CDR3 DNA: TGTGCCAGCAGTTTTGGACCGCTCCATGAGCAGTTCTTC.

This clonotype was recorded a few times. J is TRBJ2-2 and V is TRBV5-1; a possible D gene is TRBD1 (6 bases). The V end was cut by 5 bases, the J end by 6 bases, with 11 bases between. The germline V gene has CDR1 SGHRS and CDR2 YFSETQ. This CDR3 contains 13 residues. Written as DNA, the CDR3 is TGCGCCAGCAGACCAACAGGGCCCGGGGAGCTGTTTTTT. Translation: CASRPTGPGELFF.

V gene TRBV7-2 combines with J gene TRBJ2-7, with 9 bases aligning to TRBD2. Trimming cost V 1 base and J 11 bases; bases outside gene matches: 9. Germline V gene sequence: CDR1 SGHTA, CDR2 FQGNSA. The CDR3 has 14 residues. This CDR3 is CASSLEASGKGKYF. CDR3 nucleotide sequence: TGTGCCAGCAGCTTAGAGGCTAGCGGGAAAGGGAAGTACTTC. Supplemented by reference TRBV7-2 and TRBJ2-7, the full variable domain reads GAGVSQSPSNKVTEKGKDVELRCDPISGHTALYWYRQSLGQGLEFLIYFQGNSAPDKSGLPSDRFSAERTGGSVSTLTIQRTQQEDSAVYLCASSLEASGKGKYFGPGTRLTVT.

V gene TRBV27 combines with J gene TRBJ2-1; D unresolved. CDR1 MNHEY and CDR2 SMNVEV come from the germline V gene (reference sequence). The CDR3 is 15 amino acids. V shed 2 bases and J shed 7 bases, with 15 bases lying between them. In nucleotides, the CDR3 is TGTGCCAGCAGTTTAACGTTTGGTTTGAGGAATGAGCAGTTCTTC. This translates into CASSLTFGLRNEQFF.

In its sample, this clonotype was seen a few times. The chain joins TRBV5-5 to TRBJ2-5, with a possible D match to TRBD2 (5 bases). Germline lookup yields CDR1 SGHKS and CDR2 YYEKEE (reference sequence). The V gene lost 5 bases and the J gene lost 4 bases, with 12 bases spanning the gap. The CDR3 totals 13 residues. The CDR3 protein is CASRPSRGETQYF. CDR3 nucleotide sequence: TGTGCCAGCAGACCAAGCCGGGGAGAGACCCAGTACTTC. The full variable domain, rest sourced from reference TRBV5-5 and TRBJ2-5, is DAGVTQSPTHLIKTRGQQVTLRCSPISGHKSVSWYQQVLGQGPQFIFQYYEKEERGRGNFPDRFSARQFPNYSSELNVNALLLGDSALYLCASRPSRGETQYFGPGTRLLVL.

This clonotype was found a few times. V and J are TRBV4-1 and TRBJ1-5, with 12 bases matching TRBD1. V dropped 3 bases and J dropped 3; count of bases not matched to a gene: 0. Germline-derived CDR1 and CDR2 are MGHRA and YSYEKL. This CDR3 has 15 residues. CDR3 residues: CASSQGQGANQPQHF. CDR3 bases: TGCGCCAGCAGCCAGGGACAGGGGGCCAATCAGCCCCAGCATTTT.